A selection of T cell receptor beta chains follows, all from one sample in a study of CXCR3-negative and CXCR3-positive naive CD8 T cells. TCRdb derives one entry per CDR3 protein from the 5' RACE reads, leaving out DNA. The sample's table shows roughly 60,000 distinct CDR3 sequences. Sequencing used naive CXCR3+ CD8+ T cells from blood. The receptors here all came from a human donor in good health. Some clones in this sample may be carry-over from other donors' samples. Each CDR3 is given with its conserved first and last residue. The order of the fields is J gene, V gene, CDR3 protein.

TRBJ2-1 TRBV20-1 CSASTYRDTPYNEQFF
TRBJ1-6 TRBV4-3 CASSQEVDNINSPLHF
TRBJ2-2 TRBV29-1 CSVPGGETGELFF
TRBJ2-7 TRBV7-9 CATGRGDYEQYF
TRBJ1-6 TRBV19 CASRWTENNSPLHF
TRBJ2-7 TRBV27 CASSRDTYEQYF
TRBJ2-2 TRBV29-1 CSVQGAHNTGELFF
TRBJ2-7 TRBV5-1 CASSFGTGFNEQYF
TRBJ2-1 TRBV28 CACQQSSGGTPLEQFF
TRBJ2-1 TRBV4-3 CASSQEEGFSLVDEQFF
TRBJ2-3 TRBV11-2 CASSPSGQGRDTQYF
TRBJ2-3 TRBV30 CAWSVRTSSGYF
TRBJ1-1 TRBV28 CASSLPGNTEAFF
TRBJ2-5 TRBV20-1 CSARALGPTSGQETQYF
TRBJ1-2 TRBV29-1 CSVQGHVDYGYTF
TRBJ2-5 TRBV14 CASSQSFGERETQYF
TRBJ2-7 TRBV3-1 CASSPQFDRILYEQYF
TRBJ2-7 TRBV27 CASSLPERGPYEQYF
TRBJ2-2 TRBV23-1 CASSQINRADSTGELFF
TRBJ2-1 TRBV15 CATSSLSRQGRSYNEQFF
TRBJ2-1 TRBV28 CASSLSSGNYNEQFF
TRBJ1-2 TRBV6-6 CASEWGTNYGYTF
TRBJ2-6 TRBV6-2/TRBV6-3 CASSPWDSGTNVLTF
TRBJ1-5 TRBV29-1 CSVDQGSNQPQHF
TRBJ1-2 TRBV6-2/TRBV6-3 CASSWSYGYTF
TRBJ2-7 TRBV6-5 CASSYSGTGHYEQYF
TRBJ1-1 TRBV7-8 CASSLAGEKMNTEAFF
TRBJ2-7 TRBV20-1 CSARIALLNEQYF
TRBJ1-2 TRBV21-1 CASSNRGGDGYTF
TRBJ1-2 TRBV29-1 CSVEGQSYGYTF
TRBJ2-1 TRBV27 CASSSLESSYNEQFF
TRBJ2-7 TRBV6-5 CASSSLSGNSYEQYF
TRBJ2-2 TRBV29-1 CSVERQGDNTGELFF
TRBJ2-7 TRBV12-3/TRBV12-4 CASSPGTGMGWEQYF
TRBJ1-2 TRBV12-3/TRBV12-4 CASSLDPTGFRGYTF
TRBJ2-5 TRBV27 CASSSLSRQETQYF
TRBJ2-3 TRBV28 CASSPGGDTQYF
TRBJ2-1 TRBV29-1 CSAEGQGPNEQFF
TRBJ1-4 TRBV20-1 CSAQTGVNEKLFF
TRBJ2-1 TRBV7-9 CASSSRLPDSYNEQFF
TRBJ2-1 TRBV6-6 CASAPLASSSYNEQFF
TRBJ1-4 TRBV14 CASSENRATEKLFF
TRBJ2-3 TRBV5-1 CASSGFGAGTDTQYF
TRBJ2-3 TRBV7-6 CASSLAGPDTQYF
TRBJ2-7 TRBV29-1 CSVWTRGYEQYF
TRBJ2-7 TRBV16 CASSQGVTGAYEQYF
TRBJ2-1 TRBV7-9 CASRRTSGPNEQFF
TRBJ2-7 TRBV7-2 CASSLGTGAYEQYF
TRBJ2-2 TRBV29-1 CSGETGANTGELFF
TRBJ2-1 TRBV5-1 CASSTDGSSYNEQFF
TRBJ1-6 TRBV5-1 CASSFEGSPLHF
TRBJ2-1 TRBV7-9 CASSSRPGHQPYNEQFF
TRBJ1-2 TRBV2 CASSARESYGYTF